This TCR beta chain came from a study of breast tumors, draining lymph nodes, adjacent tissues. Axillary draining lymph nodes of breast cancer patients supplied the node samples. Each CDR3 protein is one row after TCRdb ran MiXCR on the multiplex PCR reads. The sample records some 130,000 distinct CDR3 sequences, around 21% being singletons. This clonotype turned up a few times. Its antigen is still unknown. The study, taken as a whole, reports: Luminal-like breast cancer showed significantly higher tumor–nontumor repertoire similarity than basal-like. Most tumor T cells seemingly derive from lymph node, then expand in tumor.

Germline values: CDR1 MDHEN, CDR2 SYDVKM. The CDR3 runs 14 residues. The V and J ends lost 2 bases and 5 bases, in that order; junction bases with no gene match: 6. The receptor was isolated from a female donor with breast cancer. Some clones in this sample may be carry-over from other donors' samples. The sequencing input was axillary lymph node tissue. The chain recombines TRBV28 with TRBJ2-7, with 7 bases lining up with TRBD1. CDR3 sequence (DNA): TGTGCCAGCAGTTTACTGGGGGACAGCAACGAGCAGTACTTC. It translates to CASSLLGDSNEQYF.